Listed below are T cell receptor beta chains from one sample, sequenced in a study of blood T cell repertoires in COVID-19. Clones were sequenced by immunoSEQ multiplex PCR, and TCRdb holds only the in-frame ones, with some missing. Found here are about 1,700 clones, roughly 80% of them singletons; the top ten hold 16%. Material: peripheral blood. The receptor source for this set is a man aged 65 to 79 with active COVID-19. CDR3s include the opening cysteine and the closing phenylalanine or tryptophan. A D gene is named only where the DNA matches it firmly. Clone size is stated in some rows and not others, as once, few, many or a class when expanded.

d_call	clone_size	j_call	v_call	cdr3_aa	cdr3_nt
TRBD1	NA	TRBJ1-6	TRBV27	CASSGRQGPYPLHF	TGTGCCAGCAGTGGGCGACAGGGCCCCTACCCCCTCCACTTT
TRBD1	NA	TRBJ2-4	TRBV5-4	CASSGLDRGAIQYF	TGTGCCAGCAGCGGACTGGACAGGGGTGCCATTCAGTACTTC
NA	NA	TRBJ2-3	TRBV11-1	CASSLAGLGADTQYF	TGTGCCAGCAGCTTGGCGGGGCTGGGGGCAGATACGCAGTATTTT
TRBD1	once	TRBJ2-7	TRBV11-3	CASSLSFIRDSSSYEQYF	TGTGCCAGCAGCTTATCCTTCATCCGGGACAGTTCATCCTACGAGCAGTACTTC
NA	NA	TRBJ2-7	TRBV12-3/TRBV12-4	CASSSRAPYEQYF	TGTGCCAGCAGTTCCAGGGCCCCCTACGAGCAGTACTTC
TRBD1	once	TRBJ1-1	TRBV27	CASSSRTGTEAFF	TGTGCCAGCAGTTCCAGGACAGGGACTGAAGCTTTCTTT
TRBD1	NA	TRBJ1-4	TRBV28	CASSLPTRTGFSEKLFF	TGTGCCAGCAGTTTACCAACCCGGACAGGTTTTAGTGAAAAACTGTTTTTT
NA	NA	TRBJ1-5	TRBV14	CASSQTTLGAQHF	TGTGCCAGCAGCCAGACTACATTAGGTGCCCAGCATTTT
NA	NA	TRBJ1-6	TRBV13	CASSLGRGNSPLHF	TGTGCCAGCAGCTTAGGACGGGGGAATTCACCCCTCCACTTT
NA	NA	TRBJ1-3	TRBV5-1	CASSLEPSSSGNTIYF	TGCGCCAGCAGCTTAGAACCTAGCAGCTCTGGAAACACCATATATTTT
NA	NA	TRBJ2-7	TRBV25-1	CASSKRDEQYF	TGTGCCAGCAGTAAACGGGACGAGCAGTACTTC
NA	NA	TRBJ1-2	TRBV30	CAWSANSYGYTF	TGTGCCTGGAGCGCAAACAGCTATGGCTACACCTTC
NA	once	TRBJ2-2	TRBV10-3	CAISGQGRTGELFF	TGTGCCATCAGTGGGCAGGGGCGTACCGGGGAGCTGTTTTTT
TRBD1	NA	TRBJ2-2	TRBV5-1	CASSLEGGRTGELFF	TGCGCCAGCAGCTTGGAAGGGGGCAGGACCGGGGAGCTGTTTTTT
TRBD1	NA	TRBJ1-1	TRBV27	CASSLFGTRQGALNTEAFF	TGTGCCAGCAGTTTATTTGGAACGCGACAGGGGGCCCTGAACACTGAAGCTTTCTTT
TRBD1	NA	TRBJ2-1	TRBV29-1	CSVGGAQGAYSYNEQFF	TGCAGCGTTGGGGGGGCACAGGGGGCCTACTCCTACAATGAGCAGTTCTTC
TRBD2	once	TRBJ2-2	TRBV7-9	CASRVAGAPNTGELFF	TGTGCCAGCAGAGTCGCGGGAGCCCCGAACACCGGGGAGCTGTTTTTT
TRBD1	NA	TRBJ1-1	TRBV6-5	CASSWTGPGAEAFF	TGTGCCAGCAGTTGGACAGGCCCCGGGGCTGAAGCTTTCTTT
NA	NA	TRBJ2-7	TRBV29-1	CSVVEGLWDEQYF	TGCAGCGTTGTGGAGGGTCTCTGGGACGAGCAGTACTTC
TRBD1	NA	TRBJ1-5	TRBV7-2	CASSWGTGGSNQPQHF	TGTGCCAGCAGCTGGGGGACAGGAGGAAGCAATCAGCCCCAGCATTTT
NA	NA	TRBJ2-1	TRBV5-6	CASSFNSFHEQFF	TGTGCCAGCAGCTTCAACAGTTTCCATGAGCAGTTCTTC
TRBD2	NA	TRBJ2-3	TRBV19	CASSIEWVAGPLGDTQYF	TGTGCCAGTAGTATAGAATGGGTAGCGGGACCCCTAGGGGATACGCAGTATTTT
NA	few	TRBJ1-2	TRBV19	CASSRGGERTYSRGYTF	TGTGCCAGTAGTAGAGGAGGGGAACGGACCTATTCGCGTGGCTACACCTTC
NA	NA	TRBJ2-5	TRBV11-2	CASSFRRPAGETQYF	TGTGCCAGCAGCTTTAGGAGACCGGCCGGCGAGACCCAGTACTTC
NA	few	TRBJ2-7	TRBV27	CASSPRGPNDEQYF	TGTGCCAGCAGTCCCAGGGGCCCTAACGACGAGCAGTACTTC
NA	NA	TRBJ2-4	TRBV9	CASSVYDSQGPKNIQYF	TGTGCCAGCAGCGTCTACGACAGTCAAGGGCCCAAAAACATTCAGTACTTC
NA	NA	TRBJ1-2	TRBV6-2/TRBV6-3	CASSYPGVVYGYTF	TGTGCCAGCAGTTACCCAGGGGTGGTCTATGGCTACACCTTC
TRBD1	NA	TRBJ1-4	TRBV7-9	CASSQRTGAEKLFF	TGTGCCAGCAGCCAAAGGACAGGGGCTGAAAAACTGTTTTTT
TRBD2	NA	TRBJ2-3	TRBV9	CASSPSGGASDTQYF	TGTGCCAGCAGCCCCAGCGGGGGGGCGTCAGATACGCAGTATTTT
TRBD1	NA	TRBJ1-2	TRBV12-3/TRBV12-4	CASSLGQGYGYTF	TGTGCCAGCAGCCTTGGACAGGGATATGGCTACACCTTC
TRBD1	NA	TRBJ1-5	TRBV10-1	CASSEGQGQPQHF	TGCGCCAGCAGTGAAGGACAGGGCCAGCCCCAGCATTTT
NA	few	TRBJ1-1	TRBV12-3/TRBV12-4	CASSVGQHSEAFF	TGTGCCAGCAGTGTCGGCCAACACAGTGAAGCTTTCTTT
TRBD2	NA	TRBJ2-1	TRBV9	CASSVATSGGYNEQFF	TGTGCCAGCAGCGTAGCTACTAGCGGGGGGTACAATGAGCAGTTCTTC
TRBD2	NA	TRBJ2-2	TRBV29-1	CSVGLAANTGELFF	TGCAGCGTTGGGCTAGCGGCGAACACCGGGGAGCTGTTTTTT
TRBD1	NA	TRBJ1-5	TRBV3-1/TRBV3-2	CASSQAGTGGGQPQHF	TGTGCCAGCAGCCAAGCCGGGACAGGGGGCGGGCAGCCCCAGCATTTT
TRBD2	few	TRBJ2-3	TRBV19	CASSMTLAGKSSTDTQYF	TGTGCCAGTAGTATGACACTAGCGGGAAAGTCTAGCACAGATACGCAGTATTTT
NA	once	TRBJ2-2	TRBV7-2	CASSLVPGETGELFF	TGTGCCAGCAGCTTAGTCCCAGGGGAGACCGGGGAGCTGTTTTTT
NA	once	TRBJ1-2	TRBV2	CARVRAGDGGYTF	TGTGCCAGGGTCCGGGCGGGGGACGGGGGCTACACCTTC
NA	NA	TRBJ2-3	TRBV14	CASSQDWQGSDTQYF	TGTGCCAGCAGCCAAGATTGGCAGGGATCAGATACGCAGTATTTT
NA	once	TRBJ2-2	TRBV19	CASSGRQPGELFF	TGTGCCAGTAGTGGTAGACAGCCCGGGGAGCTGTTTTTT
TRBD2	NA	TRBJ2-2	TRBV6-1	CASSELWGGYTGELFF	TGTGCCAGCAGTGAGCTATGGGGGGGTTACACCGGGGAGCTGTTTTTT
TRBD2	NA	TRBJ2-1	TRBV5-1	CASSIRTSELYNEQFF	TGCGCCAGCAGCATCCGAACTAGCGAACTCTACAATGAGCAGTTCTTC
TRBD1	NA	TRBJ2-5	TRBV10-2	CASSESATGGQETQYF	TGCGCCAGCAGTGAGTCTGCGACAGGGGGGCAAGAGACCCAGTACTTC
NA	NA	TRBJ1-5	TRBV11-2	CASSAGYAQPQHF	TGTGCCAGCAGCGCAGGGTATGCTCAGCCCCAGCATTTT
TRBD2	NA	TRBJ2-1	TRBV18	CASSPPRTSGRVQFF	TGTGCCAGCTCACCCCCCCGGACTAGCGGGAGGGTGCAGTTCTTC
NA	NA	TRBJ1-1	TRBV5-4	CASSLWQGIEAFF	TGTGCCAGCAGCTTGTGGCAGGGTATTGAAGCTTTCTTT
TRBD1	NA	TRBJ1-2	TRBV11-1	CASSLGQGGPNYGYTF	TGTGCCAGCAGCCTCGGACAGGGAGGGCCTAACTATGGCTACACCTTC
NA	NA	TRBJ2-4	TRBV21-1	CASSKGGPKNIQYF	TGTGCCAGCAGCAAAGGGGGCCCTAAAAACATTCAGTACTTC
NA	NA	TRBJ1-2	TRBV2	CASSPPGQVYTF	TGTGCCAGCAGTCCTCCGGGACAAGTCTACACCTTC
NA	NA	TRBJ2-3	TRBV7-2	CASSLRGITDTQYF	TGTGCCAGCAGCTTACGGGGGATCACAGATACGCAGTATTTT
NA	NA	TRBJ1-2	TRBV9	CASSAGHDYGYTF	TGTGCCAGCAGCGCCGGACACGACTATGGCTACACCTTC
NA	few	TRBJ1-5	TRBV4-1	CASSQAVFSGSNQPQHF	TGCGCCAGCAGCCAAGCGGTCTTTTCGGGGAGCAATCAGCCCCAGCATTTT
NA	NA	TRBJ1-3	TRBV3-1/TRBV3-2	CASSQEDIGGNENSGNTIYF	TGTGCCAGCAGCCAAGAAGACATAGGGGGAAACGAAAACTCTGGAAACACCATATATTTT
NA	NA	TRBJ1-6	TRBV7-2	CASSPRVQGSSYNSPLHF	TGTGCCAGCAGCCCAAGGGTCCAGGGCAGCTCCTATAATTCACCCCTCCACTTT
NA	once	TRBJ2-5	TRBV30	CAWSGGETQYF	TGTGCCTGGAGTGGAGGAGAGACCCAGTACTTC
NA	NA	TRBJ1-1	TRBV27	CASSSVAGPTEAFF	TGTGCCAGCAGTTCGGTGGCGGGGCCCACTGAAGCTTTCTTT
NA	NA	TRBJ1-2	TRBV12-3/TRBV12-4	CASKTGYHGYTF	TGTGCCAGTAAAACAGGGTACCATGGCTACACCTTC
NA	NA	TRBJ2-5	TRBV2	CASSQGALQETQYF	TGTGCCAGCAGCCAAGGGGCCCTACAAGAGACCCAGTACTTC
TRBD1	NA	TRBJ2-7	TRBV5-1	CASSLERGQGEQYF	TGCGCCAGCAGCTTGGAAAGGGGGCAAGGCGAGCAGTACTTC